This T cell receptor beta chain appears in the sequencing data of a study of T-cell reconstitution after alpha-beta-depleted transplantation in children. Findings of the study overall: Reportedly, roughly two months post-transplant, alpha-beta T cells arose from several hundred expanded graft clones. T-cell counts and diversity at one year following transplant were attributed mainly to newly produced T cells.

This CDR3 contains 13 residues. From germline, CDR1 is LGHDT and CDR2 YNNKEL (reference sequence). V lost 1 base and J lost 8, with 11 bases in between. In the case of this clonotype: Antigen unknown.

During its preparation, the TCRbeta library received unique molecular identifiers. TCRdb processed the PCR reads anew with MiXCR; each CDR3 protein has one entry. This table holds about 440,000 distinct CDR3 sequences, over 40% found once. The V call is TRBV3-1, the J call TRBJ1-1; D is unclear. This specimen was PBMCs, taken before TCRalphabeta/CD19-depleted stem cell transplant. The sequence came from a girl aged 2-10 years with aplastic anemia, due to receive a stem cell transplant. CDR3 protein: CASSQAPGPEAFF. DNA of the CDR3: TGTGCCAGCAGCCAAGCTCCGGGTCCAGAAGCTTTCTTT.